The 20 T cell receptor beta chains below were found in one sample sequenced in a study of cytomegalovirus exposure and HLA in healthy donors. The study ran its PCR with 60 Vbeta and 13 Jbeta primers. Here immunoSEQ multiplex PCR was the method, and the copy in TCRdb shows in-frame clones only, minus some. Altogether about 170,000 clones are present, roughly 85% being singletons, with the ten largest covering 1%. Material: PBMCs. The receptors here all came from a boy younger than 10 in good health and CMV-seronegative.

This chain uses TRBV6-1 with TRBJ2-7; D is unclear. CDR3 length: 12 residues. Germline assignment: CDR1 MNHNS and CDR2 SASEGT. The V and J ends lost 1 base and 6 bases respectively, with 7 bases between them. CDR3 bases: TGTGCCAGCAGTGAAGAACGACTCGAGCAGTACGTC. Translating gives CASSEERLEQYV.

The DNA for the CDR3 is TGTGCCAGCACTCCTTTGGGGGGTTGGACAGATACGCAGTATTTT. Translating gives CASTPLGGWTDTQYF. The chain combines TRBV5-4 with TRBJ2-3; possibly TRBD2 for D (6 bases). Between the trimmed V and J ends, which lost 6 bases and 3 bases, there was a span of 17 bases. The CDR3 totals 15 residues. CDR1 and CDR2 (germline): SGHNT, YYREEE (reference sequence).

In this sample, this clone turned up once. The chain couples TRBV7-9 to TRBJ2-7; D might be TRBD1 (6 bases). V lost 1 base, J lost 4 bases, and 14 bases lay in between. CDR1 and CDR2 from the germline V gene are SEHNR and FQNEAQ (reference sequence). The CDR3 length is 15 residues. Written as DNA, the CDR3 is TGTGCCAGCAGCTTAGGCACAGGGAATCGGTACGAGCAGTACTTC. Residues: CASSLGTGNRYEQYF.

The chain uses TRBV27 and TRBJ1-1; TRBD1 aligns across 9 bases. Germline loops: CDR1 MNHEY, CDR2 SMNVEV (reference sequence). After removal of 5 bases from V and 1 base from J, the junction contained 8 bases not matched to a gene. The length of the CDR3 is 16 residues. In nucleotides, the CDR3 is TGTGCCAGCAGTATACGAGGGACAGGGCAGAACACTGAAGCTTTCTTT. Translating gives CASSIRGTGQNTEAFF.

The chain is built from TRBV6-1 and TRBJ2-1; D gene ambiguous. CDR3 length: 15 residues. Trimming pared 7 bases from V and 2 bases from J, leaving 15 bases between. CDR1 is MNHNS, CDR2 SASEGT, per germline. The CDR3 region is CASISELQTYNEQFF. The CDR3 DNA is TGTGCCAGCATAAGTGAGCTACAGACCTACAATGAGCAGTTCTTC.

The chain couples TRBV7-8 to TRBJ1-1, with 7 bases matching TRBD1. This CDR3 spans 14 amino acids. Losses at the gene ends were 5 bases for V and 2 bases for J; bases not matched to a gene: 5. CDR1 is SGHVS, CDR2 FQNEAQ, per germline. The CDR3 spells CASSPRDSNTEAFF. The CDR3 bases are TGTGCCAGCAGCCCGCGGGACAGCAACACTGAAGCTTTCTTT.

This chain connects TRBV30 to TRBJ2-7, with 8 nucleotides matching TRBD1. The V segment lost 2 bases and the J segment 5 bases; nucleotides outside the gene matches: 5. Germline lookup yields CDR1 GTSNPN and CDR2 SVGIG (reference sequence). The CDR3 consists of 13 residues. CDR3 region: CAWSPDRGHEQYF. The DNA of the CDR3 is TGTGCCTGGAGTCCAGACAGGGGCCACGAGCAGTACTTC.

This clone showed up just once. CDR3 protein: CASSVAGNNEQFF. DNA of the CDR3: TGTGCCAGCAGTGTGGCAGGGAACAATGAGCAGTTCTTC. The rearrangement uses TRBV6-1 and TRBJ2-1; tentatively, D is TRBD1 (5 bases). The CDR3 has 13 amino acids. The germline gives CDR1 MNHNS, CDR2 SASEGT. Trimming pared 4 bases from V and 5 bases from J, leaving 9 bases between.

This sequence joins TRBV9 and TRBJ2-2; 8 bases match TRBD1. This CDR3 has 17 residues. The junction had 11 bases not matched to a gene; V was cut back by 3 bases and J by 4 bases. The germline V gene encodes CDR1 SGDLS and CDR2 YYNGEE. CDR3 protein: CASSERVQGVVTGELFF. The CDR3 coding sequence is TGTGCCAGCAGCGAGAGGGTACAGGGGGTAGTCACCGGGGAGCTGTTTTTT. Filled out from reference TRBV9 and TRBJ2-2, the complete variable domain reads DSGVTQTPKHLITATGQRVTLRCSPRSGDLSVYWYQQSLDQGLQFLIQYYNGEERAKGNILERFSAQQFPDLHSELNLSSLELGDSALYFCASSERVQGVVTGELFFGEGSRLTVL.

V gene TRBV5-1 combines with J gene TRBJ2-2; 8 bases map to TRBD1. With 4 bases clipped from V and 8 bases from J, the junction kept 4 bases outside the gene matches. CDR1 is SGHRS and CDR2 is YFSETQ in the germline V gene. The CDR3 consists of 13 residues. The CDR3 is CASSEDRGGELFF. CDR3 in DNA: TGCGCCAGCAGCGAAGACAGGGGTGGGGAGCTGTTTTTT.

CDR3 amino acids: CTSSQVRNSYNSPLHF. The CDR3 DNA reads TGCACCAGCAGCCAAGTTCGAAACTCATATAATTCACCCCTCCACTTT. The chain is built from TRBV1 and TRBJ1-6. TRBV1 is given as a pseudogene. CDR3 length: 16 residues.

The chain has TRBV9 and TRBJ2-3, with 7 bases lining up with TRBD2. Per the germline V gene, CDR1 is SGDLS and CDR2 is YYNGEE. The CDR3 contains 15 residues. After removal of 3 bases from V and 4 bases from J, the junction contained 8 bases not matched to a gene. CDR3 loop: CASSGGGTSSDTQYF. The CDR3 bases are TGTGCCAGCAGCGGCGGGGGTACTAGTTCAGATACGCAGTATTTT.

V and J are TRBV5-1 and TRBJ2-3; D is possibly TRBD1 (5 bases). The CDR3 consists of 15 residues. Trimming left V 0 bases short and J 6 bases short, with 14 bases between. CDR1 is SGHRS and CDR2 is YFSETQ in the germline V gene. This chain's CDR3 is CASSLARRQLDTQYF. CDR3 nucleotides: TGCGCCAGCAGCTTGGCCCGAAGACAGTTGGATACGCAGTATTTT.

The chain combines TRBV28 with TRBJ1-5; D is ambiguous. The CDR3 covers 14 residues. Per germline, CDR1 MDHEN and CDR2 SYDVKM. V was trimmed by 6 bases and J by 5 bases, leaving 14 bases between them. CDR3 sequence: CASSPSWADQPQHF. The CDR3, as DNA: TGTGCCAGCAGCCCGTCCTGGGCTGATCAGCCCCAGCATTTT.

This clone was seen just once. V and J are TRBV6-1 and TRBJ2-5; 14 bases line up with TRBD2. V gave up 8 bases and J gave up 5 bases; unmatched junction bases: 7. CDR1 and CDR2 (germline): MNHNS, SASEGT. The CDR3 contains 15 residues. In nucleotides, the CDR3 is TGTGCCAGCTCTCCACGACTAGCGGGAGGGGAGACCCAGTACTTC. Amino acid sequence: CASSPRLAGGETQYF.

This chain links TRBV7-8 with TRBJ1-4; 9 bases are a match to TRBD1. Unmatched junction bases numbered 12, after V lost 5 bases and J lost 8 bases. CDR1 SGHVS and CDR2 FQNEAQ come from the germline V gene. The CDR3 covers 16 residues. CDR3 sequence reads: CASSRTADRGEEKLFF. DNA of the CDR3: TGTGCCAGCAGCCGAACCGCAGACAGGGGGGAGGAAAAACTGTTTTTT.

The chain employs TRBV7-8 and TRBJ2-1, with TRBD2 matching 12 bases. The junction had 8 bases not matched to a gene; V was cut back by 5 bases and J by 6 bases. The CDR3 sequence is 16 residues long. Germline CDR1 reads SGHVS; CDR2 reads FQNEAQ. The CDR3 coding sequence is TGTGCCAGCAGCCTAAGGGGGACTAGCGGGTCCAATGAGCAGTTCTTC. It is translated as CASSLRGTSGSNEQFF.

The genes are TRBV15 and TRBJ1-1, with a tentative D call TRBD1 (6 bases). This CDR3 comprises 14 residues. Germline CDR1 and CDR2: LNHNV and YYDKDF (reference sequence). V lost 1 base and J 8 bases, leaving 14 bases between the germline ends. In DNA, the CDR3 is TGTGCCACCAGCAGAGGGGGGCTTGGGGTCGAAGCTTTCTTT. It codes for CATSRGGLGVEAFF.

As regards this clone: One end of the junction fails to match germline, which may point to a read error. J is TRBJ1-4 and V is TRBV7-9, with TRBD1 matching over 7 bases. The length of the CDR3 is 16 residues. In germline, CDR1 is SEHNR, CDR2 FQNEAQ (reference sequence). The chain's CDR3 is CSSSSSHRQGNEKLFF. The CDR3, as DNA: TGTTCCAGCAGCTCATCGCATAGACAGGGAAATGAAAAACTGTTTTTT. The full variable domain, in which reference TRBV7-9 and TRBJ1-4 provide the parts outside the CDR3, is DTGVSQNPRHKITKRGQNVTFRCDPISEHNRLYWYRQTLGQGPEFLTYFQNEAQLEKSRLLSDRFSAERPKGSFSTLEIQRTEQGDSAMYLCSSSSSHRQGNEKLFFGSGTQLSVL.

The chain employs TRBV4-1 and TRBJ2-5; possible D gene TRBD2, 5 bases. The CDR3 contains 18 residues. Germline loops: CDR1 MGHRA, CDR2 YSYEKL. V dropped 0 bases and J dropped 2 bases, with 19 bases sitting between them. The CDR3 region has the DNA TGCGCCAGCAGCCAAGAAGTAGGGTTCACGGGCGGGCAAGAGACCCAGTACTTC. As protein: CASSQEVGFTGGQETQYF.